The 26 T cell receptor beta chains below all came from one sample that was sequenced in a study of persistence of HIV-infected CD4 T cells. The stimulus was lysate of CMV-infected fibroblasts, around 11 ug/mL. Responding CD4+ T cells were sorted by upregulation of both CD40 ligand and CD69. The antigens for these receptors are not known. Sequencing used immunoSEQ version 4 in survey mode. The table came from immunoSEQ multiplex PCR; TCRdb's copy has only in-frame clones and leaves some out. The sample shows 6,500 to 8,500 clones, around 67% of them seen only once. The specimen was CD4+ T cells sorted from PBMCs after approximately 19-hour stimulation, collected from a patient who received antiretroviral therapy. These receptors were obtained from an adult man with HIV who was CMV-seropositive.

This clone was counted a few times. The chain couples TRBV10-1 to TRBJ2-2; D is possibly TRBD1 (5 bases). V was trimmed by 6 bases and J by 8 bases, leaving 16 bases between them. Germline V gene sequence: CDR1 WNHNN, CDR2 SYGVQD (reference sequence). The CDR3 sequence is 14 residues long. CDR3 in amino acids: CASRVDTTAGELFF. In DNA, the CDR3 is TGCGCCAGCAGGGTGGACACCACCGCGGGGGAGCTGTTTTTT.

By share, this clone ranks as large. The CDR3 sequence is CASSIDSQTGRNYGYTF. Written as DNA, the CDR3 is TGTGCCAGTAGTATCGATTCCCAGACAGGGCGGAACTATGGCTACACCTTC. This sequence joins TRBV19 and TRBJ1-2; TRBD1 matches at 7 bases. Germline V CDR1 and CDR2: LNHDA, SQIVND (reference sequence). The CDR3 is 17 amino acids. Unmatched junction bases numbered 12, after V lost 3 bases and J lost 2 bases. The full variable domain, in which reference TRBV19 and TRBJ1-2 provide the parts outside the CDR3, is DGGITQSPKYLFRKEGQNVTLSCEQNLNHDAMYWYRQDPGQGLRLIYYSQIVNDFQKGDIAEGYSVSREKKESFPLTVTSAQKNPTAFYLCASSIDSQTGRNYGYTFGSGTRLTVV.

This clone has just one count. J is TRBJ1-5 and V is TRBV7-9, with 9 bases identical to TRBD1. This CDR3 region has 16 residues. Germline V CDR1 and CDR2: SEHNR, FQNEAQ (reference sequence). With 5 bases clipped from V and 0 bases from J, the junction kept 5 bases outside the gene matches. Written as DNA, the CDR3 is TGTGCCAGCAGCCCTGGGACAGGGAGTAGCAATCAGCCCCAGCATTTT. Its protein is CASSPGTGSSNQPQHF.

The rearrangement links TRBV7-8 to TRBJ2-7; 10 bases line up with TRBD2. CDR1 and CDR2 from the germline V gene are SGHVS and FQNEAQ. The trim removed 1 base at V and 5 bases at J, leaving 5 bases unmatched. The CDR3 loop spans 15 amino acids. The CDR3 spells CASSLVLAGPNEQYF. The DNA for the CDR3 is TGTGCCAGCAGCTTAGTACTAGCGGGACCCAACGAGCAGTACTTC.

The rearrangement uses TRBV18 and TRBJ1-1; no reliable D call. This CDR3 has 16 residues. The germline CDR1 and CDR2 sequences are KGHSH and LQKENI. Trimming removed 3 bases at V and 2 bases at J, with 16 bases between. CDR3 sequence reads: CASSPWQRLNNTEAFF. The CDR3, as DNA: TGTGCCAGCTCACCTTGGCAACGGCTAAATAACACTGAAGCTTTCTTT.

The chain carries TRBV7-8 and TRBJ2-2, with TRBD2 matching 8 bases. The V gene end was trimmed by 5 bases and the J gene end by 4 bases; junction bases not matched to a gene: 9. This CDR3 is 16 amino acids long. Germline loops: CDR1 SGHVS, CDR2 FQNEAQ. CDR3 sequence reads: CASSPRGGAATGELFF. CDR3 DNA: TGTGCCAGCAGCCCACGGGGGGGGGCCGCCACCGGGGAGCTGTTTTTT.

J is TRBJ1-1 and V is TRBV18; no clear D. The V gene's germline CDR1 is KGHSH and CDR2 LQKENI. CDR3 length: 15 residues. With 0 bases removed from V and 6 bases from J, the gap between germline ends came to 14 bases. The CDR3 protein is CASSPPKGWVAEAFF. In DNA form, the CDR3 reads TGTGCCAGCTCACCACCTAAAGGGTGGGTCGCTGAAGCTTTCTTT.

The table lists this clone with a few counts. Sequence at one end of the junction differs from germline and may be a read error. The V and J genes are TRBV4-2 and TRBJ1-2; 11 nucleotides align to TRBD1. Germline V gene data show CDR1 as LGHNA and CDR2 as YNFKEQ. This CDR3 has 16 residues. CDR3 in amino acids: CASSQSGTGGRELQNF. DNA for the CDR3: TGTGCCAGCAGCCAATCAGGGACAGGGGGGAGAGAACTTCAAAACTTC.

The chain combines TRBV19 with TRBJ2-1; 8 bases agree with TRBD2. In germline, CDR1 is LNHDA, CDR2 SQIVND (reference sequence). The CDR3 has 15 residues. V lost 3 bases, J lost 7 bases, and 8 bases stayed unmatched. CDR3 coding DNA: TGTGCCAGTAGTATCTTCAGCGGGGGCTTGAATGAGCAGTTCTTC. Its translation: CASSIFSGGLNEQFF.

The CDR3 nucleotides are TGTGCCAGCTCACCCCTAAATGGGGCTGAAGCTTTCTTT. Protein product: CASSPLNGAEAFF. J is TRBJ1-1 and V is TRBV18; D not certain. The CDR3 sequence is 13 residues long. Per the germline V gene, CDR1 is KGHSH and CDR2 is LQKENI. V was cut by 3 bases and J by 6 bases, with 11 bases left in between.

This clone counts as medium-sized. The genes are TRBV10-3 and TRBJ1-3; no clear D. This CDR3 spans 15 amino acids. V gave up 2 bases and J gave up 8 bases, with 16 bases separating them. Germline V gene sequence: CDR1 ENHRY, CDR2 SYGVKD. The DNA for the CDR3 is TGTGCCATCAGTGAGAGCCCTAACGTTGGCGACACCATATATTTT. Protein sequence: CAISESPNVGDTIYF.

The V call is TRBV30, the J call TRBJ1-5; D is unresolved. This CDR3 has 12 amino acids. Germline CDR1 and CDR2: GTSNPN and SVGIG (reference sequence). The V end was cut by 3 bases, the J end by 2 bases, with 5 bases between. CDR3: CAWRDGNQPQHF. As DNA, the CDR3 is TGTGCCTGGAGGGATGGCAATCAGCCCCAGCATTTT.

The chain recombines TRBV2 with TRBJ2-3, with a weak D call TRBD2 (6 bases). V was pared by 5 bases and J by 1 base, with 13 bases between. The germline V gene has CDR1 SNHLY and CDR2 FYNNEI. This CDR3 is built from 15 residues. The CDR3 DNA reads as TGTGCCAGCAGTCAGAATGAGCGGGGCACAGATACGCAGTATTTT. The encoded protein is CASSQNERGTDTQYF.

The chain is built from TRBV7-2 and TRBJ1-1; possibly TRBD1 for D (5 bases). The germline V and J ends were trimmed by 3 bases and 1 base, with 15 bases remaining between them. The CDR3 consists of 16 residues. CDR1 and CDR2 (germline): SGHTA, FQGNSA. The CDR3 loop reads CASSFLGGAGNTEAFF. CDR3 DNA sequence: TGTGCCAGCAGCTTCCTAGGAGGGGCTGGGAACACTGAAGCTTTCTTT.

The rearrangement uses TRBV5-1 and TRBJ2-1, with D unclear. The CDR3 consists of 16 residues. Germline lookup yields CDR1 SGHRS and CDR2 YFSETQ. Trimming removed 0 bases from V and 7 bases from J, with 17 bases in between. In DNA, the CDR3 is TGCGCCAGCAGCTTGGGGCTATCCTCGCTGGGAAATGAGCAGTTCTTC. This translates into CASSLGLSSLGNEQFF.

The chain links TRBV29-1 to TRBJ1-1; D is perhaps TRBD1 (6 bases). This CDR3 spans 16 amino acids. Trimming cost V 6 bases and J 6 bases, with 26 bases left between them. Germline CDR1 is SQVTM and CDR2 is ANQGSEA. DNA of the CDR3: TGCAGCGTCTCCCCCGGGTCGGGGGCGAATGGTCCTGAAGCTTTCTTT. Translated: CSVSPGSGANGPEAFF. Full variable domain (outside the CDR3, taken from reference TRBV29-1 and TRBJ1-1): SAVISQKPSRDICQRGTSLTIQCQVDSQVTMMFWYRQQPGQSLTLIATANQGSEATYESGFVIDKFPISRPNLTFSTLTVSNMSPEDSSIYLCSVSPGSGANGPEAFFGQGTRLTVV.

This sequence joins TRBV12-3 or TRBV12-4 and TRBJ1-1; D not certain. The germline V and J ends were trimmed by 6 bases and 1 base, with 9 bases remaining between them. This CDR3 contains 13 residues. In DNA form, the CDR3 reads TGTGCCAGCAGCCCTCCCAGGAACACTGAAGCTTTCTTT. Translated, it gives CASSPPRNTEAFF.

This chain connects TRBV3-1 (or the pseudogene TRBV3-2) to TRBJ2-3; D gene ambiguous. Germline CDR1 and CDR2: LGHDT and YNNKEL (reference sequence). This CDR3 contains 16 residues. Trimming shortened V by 1 base and J by 5 bases, and 16 bases separated the two germline ends. CDR3 amino acids: CASSQALRNLRDTQYF. The CDR3 nucleotides read TGTGCCAGCAGCCAAGCCCTCAGGAATCTGAGAGATACGCAGTATTTT.

The V and J genes are TRBV7-9 and TRBJ1-5; no definite D call. CDR3 length: 14 residues. Trimming removed 1 base from V and 11 bases from J, with 15 bases in between. Germline assignment: CDR1 SEHNR and CDR2 FQNEAQ (reference sequence). The CDR3 DNA reads TGTGCCAGCAGCTTAGATGGCCTGAGTCGGACCCAGCATTTT. It translates to CASSLDGLSRTQHF. The full variable domain, with the rest looked up from reference TRBV7-9 and TRBJ1-5, is DTGVSQNPRHKITKRGQNVTFRCDPISEHNRLYWYRQTLGQGPEFLTYFQNEAQLEKSRLLSDRFSAERPKGSFSTLEIQRTEQGDSAMYLCASSLDGLSRTQHFGDGTRLSIL.

The rearrangement joins TRBV30 to TRBJ2-7; D not certain. This CDR3 contains 13 residues. CDR1 GTSNPN and CDR2 SVGIG come from the germline V gene (reference sequence). The V end lost 4 bases, the J end lost 2 bases, and 12 bases lay between the germline ends. CDR3 protein: CAWTPGQTYEQYF. The CDR3, as DNA: TGTGCCTGGACCCCCGGGCAGACCTACGAGCAGTACTTC.

The chain couples TRBV7-8 to TRBJ1-1, with TRBD1 identical over 9 bases. Germline V gene lookup returns CDR1 SGHVS and CDR2 FQNEAQ. The CDR3 has 15 residues. J was trimmed by 3 bases and V by 5 bases; bases with no gene match: 7. CDR3 amino acids: CASSTGQGFDTEAFF. In DNA, the CDR3 is TGTGCCAGCAGCACGGGACAGGGATTCGACACTGAAGCTTTCTTT.

This clone was found a few times. The chain uses TRBV10-3 and TRBJ1-1; D might be TRBD1 (5 bases). The germline V gene encodes CDR1 ENHRY and CDR2 SYGVKD. V lost 10 bases and J 8 bases, leaving 14 bases between the germline ends. The CDR3 loop spans 11 amino acids. The CDR3 protein is CATVARTEAFF. CDR3 nucleotides: TGTGCCACCGTCGCTCGGACAGAAGCTTTCTTT.

The chain employs TRBV6-6 and TRBJ2-2, with TRBD2 matching over 13 bases. CDR1 is MNHNY, CDR2 SVGAGI, per germline (reference sequence). This CDR3 is 19 amino acids long. Unmatched junction bases numbered 9, after V lost 5 bases and J lost 0 bases. CDR3 in amino acids: CASSRSGLAGPANTGELFF. For the CDR3, the DNA is TGTGCCAGCAGTCGCTCGGGACTAGCGGGACCTGCGAACACCGGGGAGCTGTTTTTT.

The chain couples TRBV5-6 to TRBJ1-6; the D gene is possibly TRBD1 (5 bases). The V end lost 5 bases, the J end lost 9 bases, and 15 bases lay between the germline ends. This CDR3 has 14 residues. Germline V lookup: CDR1 SGHDT, CDR2 YYEEEE. This CDR3 reads CASRTGGKGSPLHF. The CDR3, as DNA: TGTGCCAGCAGGACGGGGGGTAAGGGTTCACCCCTCCACTTT.

The V call is TRBV5-1, the J call TRBJ2-2; perhaps D is TRBD1 or TRBD2 (5 bases each). This CDR3 spans 15 amino acids. V lost 7 bases, J lost 3 bases, and 16 bases lay in between. Germline V lookup: CDR1 SGHRS, CDR2 YFSETQ. CDR3 in amino acids: CASSLRGGHTGELFF. The DNA of the CDR3 is TGCGCCAGCTCCCTGAGGGGCGGGCACACCGGGGAGCTGTTTTTT.

Sample share makes this clone medium-sized. The CDR3 protein is CASRRQENTEAFF. Here the CDR3 DNA reads TGTGCCAGCAGAAGACAGGAGAACACTGAAGCTTTCTTT. The chain employs TRBV6-5 and TRBJ1-1; a weak D match, TRBD1 (6 bases). The CDR3 consists of 13 residues. Germline V lookup: CDR1 MNHEY, CDR2 SVGAGI. Trimming removed 6 bases at V and 1 base at J, with 9 bases between.